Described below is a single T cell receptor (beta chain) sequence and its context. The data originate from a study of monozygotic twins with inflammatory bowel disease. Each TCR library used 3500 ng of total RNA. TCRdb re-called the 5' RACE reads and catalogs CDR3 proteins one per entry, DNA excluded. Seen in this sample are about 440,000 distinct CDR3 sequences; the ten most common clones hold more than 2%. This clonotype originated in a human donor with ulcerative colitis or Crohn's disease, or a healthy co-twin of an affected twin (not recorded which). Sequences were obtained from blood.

CDR3 residues: CAMGPGTGAGEQYF. The genes are TRBV10-3 and TRBJ2-7; lacking DNA, the TRBD1 call made by TCRdb goes unchecked. This CDR3 has 14 residues. CDR1 is ENHRY, CDR2 SYGVKD, per germline.